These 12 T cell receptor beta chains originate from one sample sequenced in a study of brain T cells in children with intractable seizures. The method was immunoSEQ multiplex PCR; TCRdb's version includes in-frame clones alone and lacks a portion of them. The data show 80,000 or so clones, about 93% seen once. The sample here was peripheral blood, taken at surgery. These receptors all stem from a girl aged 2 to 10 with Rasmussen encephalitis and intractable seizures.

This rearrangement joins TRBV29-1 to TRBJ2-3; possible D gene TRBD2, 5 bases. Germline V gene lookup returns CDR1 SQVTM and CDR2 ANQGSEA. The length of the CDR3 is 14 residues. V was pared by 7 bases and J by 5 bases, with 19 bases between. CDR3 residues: CSASPRLAIDTQYF. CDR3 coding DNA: TGCAGCGCCTCCCCTAGGCTAGCTATAGATACGCAGTATTTT.

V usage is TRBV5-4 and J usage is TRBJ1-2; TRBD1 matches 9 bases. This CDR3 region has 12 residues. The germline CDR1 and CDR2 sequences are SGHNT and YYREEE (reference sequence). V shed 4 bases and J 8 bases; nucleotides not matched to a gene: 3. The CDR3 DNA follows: TGTGCCAGCAGCCGACAGGGGGTAGGCTACACCTTC. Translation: CASSRQGVGYTF.

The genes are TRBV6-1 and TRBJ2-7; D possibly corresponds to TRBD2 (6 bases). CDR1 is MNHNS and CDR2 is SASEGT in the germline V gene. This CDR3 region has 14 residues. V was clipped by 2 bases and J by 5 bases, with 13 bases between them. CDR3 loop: CASSEWGREDEQYF. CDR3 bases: TGTGCCAGCAGTGAATGGGGCAGGGAGGACGAGCAGTACTTC.

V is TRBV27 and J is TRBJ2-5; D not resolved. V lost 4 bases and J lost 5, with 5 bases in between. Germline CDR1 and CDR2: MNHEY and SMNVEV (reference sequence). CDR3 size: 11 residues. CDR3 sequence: CASSSGETQYF. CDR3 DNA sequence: TGTGCCAGCAGTTCCGGGGAGACCCAGTACTTC.

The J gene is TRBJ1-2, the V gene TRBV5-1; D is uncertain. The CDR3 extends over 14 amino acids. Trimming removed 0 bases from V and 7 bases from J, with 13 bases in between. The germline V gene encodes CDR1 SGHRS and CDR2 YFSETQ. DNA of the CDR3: TGCGCCAGCAGCTTGGCCGAGGAAGAGATTGGCTACACCTTC. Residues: CASSLAEEEIGYTF.

CDR3 sequence reads: CASSKRGSPTDTQYF. The CDR3 DNA sequence: TGCGCCAGCAGTAAACGCGGGAGTCCCACAGATACGCAGTATTTT. The chain has TRBV10-1 and TRBJ2-3; TRBD2 aligns across 7 bases. The germline gives CDR1 WNHNN, CDR2 SYGVQD (reference sequence). Trimming at V came to 5 bases and at J to 2 bases, leaving 7 bases not matched to a gene. The CDR3 runs 15 residues.

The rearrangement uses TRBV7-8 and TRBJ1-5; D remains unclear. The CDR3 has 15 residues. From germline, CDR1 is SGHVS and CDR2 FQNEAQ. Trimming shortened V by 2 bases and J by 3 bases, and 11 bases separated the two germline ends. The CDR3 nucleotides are TGTGCCAGCAGCTTACTTGACGGTTTCAATCAGCCCCAGCATTTT. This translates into CASSLLDGFNQPQHF.

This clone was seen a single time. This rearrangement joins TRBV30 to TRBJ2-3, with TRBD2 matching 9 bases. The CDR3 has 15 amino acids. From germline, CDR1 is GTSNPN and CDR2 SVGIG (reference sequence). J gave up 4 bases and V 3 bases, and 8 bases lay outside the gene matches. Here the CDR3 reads CAWRFSGSIADTQYF. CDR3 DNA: TGTGCCTGGAGATTTAGCGGGAGTATCGCAGATACGCAGTATTTT. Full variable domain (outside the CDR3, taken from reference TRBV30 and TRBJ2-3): SQTIHQWPATLVQPVGSPLSLECTVEGTSNPNLYWYRQAAGRGLQLLFYSVGIGQISSEVPQNLSASRPQDRQFILSSKKLLLSDSGFYLCAWRFSGSIADTQYFGPGTRLTVL.

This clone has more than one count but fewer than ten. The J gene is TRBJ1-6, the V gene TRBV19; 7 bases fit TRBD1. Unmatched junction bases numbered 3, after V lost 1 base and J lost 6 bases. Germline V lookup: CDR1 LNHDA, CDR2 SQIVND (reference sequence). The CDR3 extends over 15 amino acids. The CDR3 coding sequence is TGTGCCAGTAGTATAGGGACAGGCATTAATTCACCCCTCCACTTT. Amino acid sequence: CASSIGTGINSPLHF. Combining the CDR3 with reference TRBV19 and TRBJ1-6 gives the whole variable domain DGGITQSPKYLFRKEGQNVTLSCEQNLNHDAMYWYRQDPGQGLRLIYYSQIVNDFQKGDIAEGYSVSREKKESFPLTVTSAQKNPTAFYLCASSIGTGINSPLHFGNGTRLTVT.

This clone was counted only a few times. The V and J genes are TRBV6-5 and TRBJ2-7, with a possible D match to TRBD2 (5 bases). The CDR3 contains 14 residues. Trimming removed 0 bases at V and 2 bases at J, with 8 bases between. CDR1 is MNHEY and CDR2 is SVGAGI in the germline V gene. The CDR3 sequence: CASSYSRGTYEQYF. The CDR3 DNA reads TGTGCCAGCAGTTACTCCCGGGGAACCTACGAGCAGTACTTC.

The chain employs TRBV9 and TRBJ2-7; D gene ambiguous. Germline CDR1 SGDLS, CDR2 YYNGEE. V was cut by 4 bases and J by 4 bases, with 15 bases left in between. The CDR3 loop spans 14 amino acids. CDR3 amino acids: CASSRAASAYEQYF. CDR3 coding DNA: TGTGCCAGCAGCCGAGCAGCGTCAGCTTACGAGCAGTACTTC.

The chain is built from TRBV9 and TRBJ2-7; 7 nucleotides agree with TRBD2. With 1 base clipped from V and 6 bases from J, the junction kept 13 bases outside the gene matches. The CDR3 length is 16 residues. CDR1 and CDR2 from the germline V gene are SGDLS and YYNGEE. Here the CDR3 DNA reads TGTGCCAGCAGCGTAACGTTTGGGGGGAGGGCCGTCGAGCAGTACTTC. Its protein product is CASSVTFGGRAVEQYF.